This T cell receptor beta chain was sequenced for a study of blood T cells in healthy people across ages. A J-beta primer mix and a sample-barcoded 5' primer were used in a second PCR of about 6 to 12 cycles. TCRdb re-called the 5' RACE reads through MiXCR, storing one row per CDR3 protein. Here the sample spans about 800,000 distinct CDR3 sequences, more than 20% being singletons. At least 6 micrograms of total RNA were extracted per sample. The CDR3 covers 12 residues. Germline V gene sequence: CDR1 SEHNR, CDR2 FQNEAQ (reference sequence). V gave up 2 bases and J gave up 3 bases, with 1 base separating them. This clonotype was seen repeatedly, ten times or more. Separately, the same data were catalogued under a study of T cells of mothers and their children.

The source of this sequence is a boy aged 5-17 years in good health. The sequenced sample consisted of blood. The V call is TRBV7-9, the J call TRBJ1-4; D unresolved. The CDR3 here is CASSLSNEKLFF. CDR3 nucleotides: TGTGCCAGCAGCTTATCTAATGAAAAACTGTTTTTT.